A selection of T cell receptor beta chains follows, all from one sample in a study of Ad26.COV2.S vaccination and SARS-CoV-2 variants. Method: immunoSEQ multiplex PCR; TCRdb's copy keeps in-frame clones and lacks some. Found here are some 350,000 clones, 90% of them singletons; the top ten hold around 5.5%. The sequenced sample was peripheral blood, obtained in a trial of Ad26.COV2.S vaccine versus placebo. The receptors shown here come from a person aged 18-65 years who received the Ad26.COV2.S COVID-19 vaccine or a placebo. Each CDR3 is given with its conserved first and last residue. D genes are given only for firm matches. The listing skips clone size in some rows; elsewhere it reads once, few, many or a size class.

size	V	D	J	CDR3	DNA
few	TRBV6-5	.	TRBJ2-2	CASSLPGGPGELFF	TGTGCCAGCAGCCTCCCTGGGGGGCCCGGGGAGCTGTTTTTT
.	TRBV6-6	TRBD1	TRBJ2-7	CASSYFGTGGNEQYF	TGTGCCAGCAGTTATTTCGGGACAGGGGGCAACGAGCAGTACTTC
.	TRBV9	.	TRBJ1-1	CASSPRGQSIENTEAFF	TGTGCCAGCAGCCCTCGGGGTCAGTCGATAGAGAACACTGAAGCTTTCTTT
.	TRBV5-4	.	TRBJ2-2	CASSAQWGVGPGELFF	TGTGCCAGCAGCGCCCAGTGGGGGGTAGGGCCCGGGGAGCTGTTTTTT
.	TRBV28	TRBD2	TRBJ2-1	CASNPQAGGYNEQFF	TGTGCCAGCAACCCTCAAGCGGGAGGCTACAATGAGCAGTTCTTC
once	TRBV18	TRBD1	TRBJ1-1	CASQGGHTEAFF	TGTGCCAGCCAGGGGGGGCACACTGAAGCTTTCTTT
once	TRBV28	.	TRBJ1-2	CASSFDSGGGYTF	TGTGCCAGCAGTTTTGACAGTGGAGGTGGCTACACCTTC
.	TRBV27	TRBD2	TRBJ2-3	CASRLSPGLAGASADTQYF	TGTGCCAGCAGACTATCCCCGGGACTAGCGGGGGCGTCAGCAGATACGCAGTATTTT
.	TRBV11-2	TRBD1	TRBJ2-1	CASSPQSGGTYNEQFF	TGTGCCAGCAGCCCCCAGTCAGGGGGTACCTACAATGAGCAGTTCTTC
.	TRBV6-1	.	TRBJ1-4	CASSEQVATNEKLFF	TGTGCCAGCAGTGAACAGGTCGCAACTAATGAAAAACTGTTTTTT
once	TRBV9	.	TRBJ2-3	CASSPLGRLPNTDTQYF	TGTGCCAGCAGCCCCCTCGGGCGGCTCCCCAACACAGATACGCAGTATTTT
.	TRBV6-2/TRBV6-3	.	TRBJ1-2	CASSLTQLVGYGYTF	TGTGCCAGCAGTCTGACACAACTTGTGGGCTATGGCTACACCTTC
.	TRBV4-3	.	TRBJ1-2	CASSQEPKAGGYTF	TGCGCCAGCAGCCAGGAGCCGAAGGCGGGGGGCTACACCTTC
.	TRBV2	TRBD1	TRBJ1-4	CASSPGTGNEKLFF	TGTGCCAGCAGTCCCGGGACAGGGAATGAAAAACTGTTTTTT
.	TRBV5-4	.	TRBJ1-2	CASSLGTEFRSYTF	TGTGCCAGCAGCTTGGGGACAGAGTTTAGGAGCTACACCTTC
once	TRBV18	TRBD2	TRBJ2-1	CASSPGLAGGEQFF	TGTGCCAGCTCACCGGGACTAGCGGGGGGTGAGCAGTTCTTC
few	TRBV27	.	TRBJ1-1	CASRGWGVNTEAFF	TGTGCCAGCAGGGGATGGGGGGTTAACACTGAAGCTTTCTTT
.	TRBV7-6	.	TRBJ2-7	CASSGYRGEQYF	TGTGCCAGCAGCGGGTACAGAGGCGAGCAGTACTTC
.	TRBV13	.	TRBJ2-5	CASSGQSQETQYF	TGTGCCAGCAGCGGACAGAGCCAAGAGACCCAGTACTTC
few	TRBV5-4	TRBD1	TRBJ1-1	CASSFRGGLTMNTEAFF	TGTGCCAGCAGCTTCAGGGGGGGGCTCACTATGAACACTGAAGCTTTCTTT
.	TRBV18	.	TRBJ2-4	CASSPQLSGIQYF	TGTGCCAGCTCACCACAGCTATCTGGCATTCAGTACTTC
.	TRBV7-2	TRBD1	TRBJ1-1	CASSLVGTATQNTEAFF	TGTGCCAGCAGCTTAGTAGGGACAGCGACTCAAAACACTGAAGCTTTCTTT
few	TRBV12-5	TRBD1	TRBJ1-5	CASGLRGTGTGEGQPQHF	TGTGCTAGTGGTTTGCGGGGGACCGGGACAGGGGAGGGTCAGCCCCAGCATTTT
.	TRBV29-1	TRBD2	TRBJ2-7	CSVVYPGLAGGPYEQYF	TGCAGCGTTGTATACCCGGGACTAGCGGGGGGGCCCTACGAGCAGTACTTC
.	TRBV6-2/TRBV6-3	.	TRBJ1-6	CASSLRDGSPLHF	TGTGCCAGCAGTTTACGAGACGGCTCACCCCTCCACTTT
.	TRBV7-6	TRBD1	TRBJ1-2	CASSPLGQGARGYTF	TGTGCCAGCAGCCCGCTAGGACAGGGGGCAAGGGGCTACACCTTC
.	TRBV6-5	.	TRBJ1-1	CASSHSEGGDTEAFF	TGTGCCAGCAGTCACTCAGAGGGGGGGGACACTGAAGCTTTCTTT
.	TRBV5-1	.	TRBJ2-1	CASTIADSSYNEQFF	TGCGCCAGTACCATAGCGGATAGCTCCTACAATGAGCAGTTCTTC
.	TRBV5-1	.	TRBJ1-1	CASSDSMNTEAFF	TGCGCCAGCAGCGACAGCATGAACACTGAAGCTTTCTTT
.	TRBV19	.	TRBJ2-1	CASSKPQLPPYNEQFF	TGTGCCAGTAGTAAACCCCAGTTGCCACCCTACAATGAGCAGTTCTTC